The 17 T cell receptor beta chains in this list originate from one sample, sequenced in a study of identical twins. TCRdb reprocessed the 5' RACE reads with MiXCR, giving one entry per CDR3 protein. The sample includes over 500,000 distinct CDR3 sequences, 22% of them seen just once. The same sample was also studied in work on T cells expressing NK-cell markers.

The sequenced sample was CD4+ T cells sorted from blood. The receptor source for this set is a woman aged 18-30 years in good health.

J is TRBJ1-3 and V is TRBV5-1, with 10 positions matching TRBD1. This CDR3 region has 15 residues. Germline values: CDR1 SGHRS, CDR2 YFSETQ. Trimming took 0 bases from V and 4 from J; bases not matched to a gene: 1. CDR3 in DNA: TGCGCCAGCAGCTTGGGGACAGGGGGAGGAAACACCATATATTTT. This gives the protein CASSLGTGGGNTIYF.

This clonotype appeared many times. The junction shows a germline mismatch at one end, possibly a read error. The chain employs TRBV14 and TRBJ2-1; perhaps TRBD1 as D (5 bases). Germline V gene sequence: CDR1 SGHDN, CDR2 FVKESK. CDR3 size: 13 residues. CDR3 amino acids: CASSQDSYNEQFF. The DNA for the CDR3 is TGTGCCAGCAGTCAAGACAGCTACAATGAGCAGTTCTTC.

This chain uses TRBV7-9 with TRBJ2-5; TRBD2 matches 9 bases. CDR3 length: 15 residues. The J segment lost 5 bases and the V segment lost 3 bases, leaving 7 bases of the junction unmatched. The V gene's germline CDR1 is SEHNR and CDR2 FQNEAQ (reference sequence). The DNA of the CDR3 is TGTGCCAGCAGCTTGGGACTAGCCGCTTACGAGACCCAGTACTTC. Its translation: CASSLGLAAYETQYF. The full variable domain, rest sourced from reference TRBV7-9 and TRBJ2-5, is DTGVSQNPRHKITKRGQNVTFRCDPISEHNRLYWYRQTLGQGPEFLTYFQNEAQLEKSRLLSDRFSAERPKGSFSTLEIQRTEQGDSAMYLCASSLGLAAYETQYFGPGTRLLVL.

Ten or more counts support this clonotype. This chain uses TRBV24-1 with TRBJ2-1, with TRBD1 matching 10 bases. With 5 bases clipped from V and 7 bases from J, the junction kept 7 bases outside the gene matches. This CDR3 is built from 15 residues. Germline V gene data show CDR1 as KGHDR and CDR2 as SFDVKD. CDR3 DNA: TGTGCCACCAGTGCCCGGGGACAGGGGTGGAATGAGCAGTTCTTC. This translates into CATSARGQGWNEQFF.

The rearrangement joins TRBV12-3 or TRBV12-4 to TRBJ2-1, with 9 bases lining up with TRBD2. CDR3 length: 16 amino acids. J was trimmed by 0 bases and V by 5 bases; bases with no gene match: 5. CDR3 coding DNA: TGTGCCAGCAGTCCTGGCGGGGGGGCCTCCTACAATGAGCAGTTCTTC. It yields the protein CASSPGGGASYNEQFF.

This clonotype was observed a few times. The J gene is TRBJ1-5, the V gene TRBV6-5; 7 bases match TRBD1. Germline CDR1 is MNHEY and CDR2 is SVGAGI. This CDR3 is built from 16 residues. The V segment lost 0 bases and the J segment 2 bases; nucleotides outside the gene matches: 4. CDR3: CASSYSGTGGNQPQHF. As DNA, the CDR3 is TGTGCCAGCAGTTACTCGGGTACAGGGGGCAATCAGCCCCAGCATTTT.

This rearrangement joins TRBV7-9 to TRBJ2-7; a weak D match, TRBD2 (6 bases). From germline, CDR1 is SEHNR and CDR2 FQNEAQ (reference sequence). The CDR3 is 14 amino acids. V dropped 5 bases and J dropped 4 bases, with 15 bases sitting between them. The CDR3 nucleotides read TGTGCCAGCAGCCACGGGGGAGGAGTATACGAGCAGTACTTC. Translation: CASSHGGGVYEQYF. Variable domain in full (rest from reference TRBV7-9 and TRBJ2-7): DTGVSQNPRHKITKRGQNVTFRCDPISEHNRLYWYRQTLGQGPEFLTYFQNEAQLEKSRLLSDRFSAERPKGSFSTLEIQRTEQGDSAMYLCASSHGGGVYEQYFGPGTRLTVT.

This clonotype was found a few times. The rearrangement joins TRBV20-1 to TRBJ1-2; 7 bases match TRBD1. CDR3 length: 12 residues. The junction had 5 bases not matched to a gene; V was cut back by 2 bases and J by 8 bases. Germline V CDR1 and CDR2: DFQATT, SNEGSKA (reference sequence). CDR3 nucleotide sequence: TGCAGTGCTAGACAGGGGGTAGCCGGCTACACCTTC. It specifies CSARQGVAGYTF.

The chain uses TRBV10-2 and TRBJ1-2, with D perhaps matching TRBD1 (5 bases). This CDR3 has 14 residues. V lost 6 bases, J lost 4 bases, and 15 bases lay in between. Germline CDR1 is WSHSY and CDR2 is SAAADI. CDR3 DNA sequence: TGCGCCAGCAGCCGGGACTCTGCCAGCTATGGCTACACCTTC. As protein: CASSRDSASYGYTF.

V and J are TRBV6-5 and TRBJ2-3; 11 bases align to TRBD1. Trimming cost V 2 bases and J 3 bases; bases outside gene matches: 1. Germline V gene sequence: CDR1 MNHEY, CDR2 SVGAGI. This CDR3 is built from 15 residues. CDR3 bases: TGTGCCAGCAGTTACGGACAGGGGGCTACAGATACGCAGTATTTT. Amino acid sequence: CASSYGQGATDTQYF.

This chain joins TRBV7-6 and TRBJ2-3; D is perhaps TRBD2 (6 bases). The CDR3 contains 14 residues. In germline, CDR1 is SGHVS, CDR2 FNYEAQ. The V gene lost 5 bases and the J gene lost 4 bases, with 13 bases spanning the gap. CDR3 loop: CASSPRGIADTQYF. As DNA, the CDR3 is TGTGCCAGCAGCCCCCGGGGGATCGCAGATACGCAGTATTTT.

Details on this clonotype: Because the CDR3's place on the DNA is in doubt, the DNA is left out and the CDR3 is given as listed by TCRdb. The chain's CDR3 is CASNTWGLGTEACF. The chain has TRBV6-1 and TRBJ1-1; TRBD1, as called in the table, went unchecked against the DNA. The germline CDR1 and CDR2 sequences are MNHNS and SASEGT. The CDR3 length is 14 residues, termini included.

The rearrangement joins TRBV20-1 to TRBJ2-5; the match to TRBD2 covers 10 bases. This CDR3 region has 14 residues. Germline CDR1 reads DFQATT; CDR2 reads SNEGSKA (reference sequence). V lost 2 bases to trimming and J lost 4 bases; unmatched junction nucleotides: 4. This CDR3 is CSARLAGVTETQYF. The CDR3 DNA reads TGCAGTGCTAGACTAGCGGGAGTCACAGAGACCCAGTACTTC.

The gene calls are TRBV5-4 and TRBJ1-2, with a weak D call TRBD1 (5 bases). The CDR3 covers 15 residues. The germline CDR1 and CDR2 sequences are SGHNT and YYREEE (reference sequence). V was pared by 1 base and J by 8 bases, with 18 bases between. CDR3 residues: CASSLNGGPLWGYTF. The CDR3 DNA sequence: TGTGCCAGCAGCTTGAACGGGGGACCACTATGGGGCTACACCTTC.

Only a few counts were recorded for this clonotype. The genes are TRBV24-1 and TRBJ2-1; D gene uncertain. This CDR3 is built from 11 residues. Looked up from germline, CDR1 is KGHDR and CDR2 is SFDVKD. The germline V and J ends were trimmed by 3 bases and 10 bases, with 6 bases remaining between them. The CDR3 region has the DNA TGTGCCACCAGTGATATCAGCGAGCAGTTCTTC. Protein: CATSDISEQFF.

This clonotype was detected once. J is TRBJ2-4 and V is TRBV7-2; the match to TRBD1 covers 8 bases. The ends lost 7 bases at V and 7 bases at J; junction bases unmatched: 6. The germline V gene encodes CDR1 SGHTA and CDR2 FQGNSA. The CDR3 covers 13 residues. The CDR3 DNA reads as TGTGCCAGCAACAAAGGACAGGGCAACATTCAGTACTTC. Its protein is CASNKGQGNIQYF.

In nucleotides, the CDR3 is TGTGCCAGCAGCCACGCGAGCTCCTACAATGAGCAGTTCTTC. Amino acids: CASSHASSYNEQFF. This rearrangement joins TRBV3-1 to TRBJ2-1; D remains ambiguous. This CDR3 comprises 14 residues. Germline CDR1 reads LGHDT; CDR2 reads YNNKEL (reference sequence). Trimming stripped 3 bases from V and 0 bases from J, with 6 bases between.